Listed below are T cell receptor beta chains from one sample, sequenced in a study of shared clonotypes between healthy human individuals. TCRdb's table, derived via immunoSEQ multiplex PCR, lists solely in-frame clones and lacks some. The table shows roughly 640,000 clones, with approximately 74% occurring only once. Sequenced material: memory CD4+ T cells sorted from blood. These receptors were collected from a woman aged 30 to 39 in good health. Both conserved end residues are trimmed from each CDR3. D genes are given only for firm matches. Clone size appears in some rows only: once, few, many, or a class for an expanded clone.

CDR3 protein,V gene,clone size,J gene,D gene
ASSPKEGGTEAF,TRBV7-3,-,TRBJ1-1,-
AISETGLNTEAF,TRBV10-3,-,TRBJ1-1,-
ASSLAGVGTQY,TRBV13,-,TRBJ2-5,-
ASRVGRNSGNTIY,TRBV6-1,-,TRBJ1-3,-
ASRLTGDQPQH,TRBV6-1,few,TRBJ1-5,TRBD1
ASSSPGLAGGGETQY,TRBV21-1,-,TRBJ2-5,-
SIGDTEAF,TRBV29-1,-,TRBJ1-1,-
ASRDQAGGELYEQY,TRBV2,few,TRBJ2-7,TRBD2
ASSQGMGNQPQH,TRBV5-1,-,TRBJ1-5,-
ASSPRTGGQTQY,TRBV11-2,-,TRBJ2-5,TRBD1
ASSEEGTGSAQY,TRBV6-1,-,TRBJ2-5,TRBD1
ASSFASGSSTDTQY,TRBV5-1,-,TRBJ2-3,TRBD2
ASRNRNEKLF,TRBV6-6,-,TRBJ1-4,-
ASRFSGGGAYEQY,TRBV5-1,few,TRBJ2-7,TRBD2
AISERGATYEQY,TRBV10-3,-,TRBJ2-7,-
AWSRNPGQGSEQY,TRBV30,few,TRBJ2-7,TRBD1
ASSPGTGGGYNEQF,TRBV7-3,-,TRBJ2-1,TRBD1
ASSLEPALGGYT,TRBV28,-,TRBJ1-2,-
ASSRPGLMNTEAF,TRBV6-5,few,TRBJ1-1,-
ASSQGLAAEQF,TRBV4-1,-,TRBJ2-1,TRBD2
ASSRDWQGTQY,TRBV7-2,few,TRBJ2-3,-
ASSLLQAGYTGELF,TRBV5-1,-,TRBJ2-2,-
ASSLGQGSDEKLF,TRBV7-6,-,TRBJ1-4,-
ASKEGQETQY,TRBV13,few,TRBJ2-5,-
ASSLDRRYSYEQY,TRBV6-5,-,TRBJ2-7,TRBD1
ASRGLAGYNEQF,TRBV19,-,TRBJ2-1,TRBD2
ASSLKDRGNSPLH,TRBV4-1,-,TRBJ1-6,TRBD1
ASDRAGRVEETQY,TRBV18,-,TRBJ2-5,-
SAGGGLAGAGYEQY,TRBV29-1,-,TRBJ2-7,TRBD2
ASSTDSITDTQY,TRBV5-1,-,TRBJ2-3,-
ASSSNALAGAPNNEQF,TRBV7-2,-,TRBJ2-1,TRBD2
ASSLVVWTRSYEQY,TRBV7-8,-,TRBJ2-7,-
ASSERRGHGYT,TRBV2,-,TRBJ1-2,-
ASSSDRPPWTQY,TRBV28,many,TRBJ2-5,-
ASSVDRIHLSGANVLT,TRBV19,-,TRBJ2-6,-
ASSPRLAGGFAQY,TRBV11-1,once,TRBJ2-5,TRBD2
ASSSIRGGTEAF,TRBV11-2,-,TRBJ1-1,-
ASRGDSGNSPLH,TRBV2,-,TRBJ1-6,TRBD1
ASSPYGTGRTGELF,TRBV18,once,TRBJ2-2,TRBD1
ASRKTGGYGYT,TRBV19,-,TRBJ1-2,TRBD1
ASSPNGGPGGYT,TRBV27,-,TRBJ1-2,-
ASSTHSTVWKQY,TRBV28,-,TRBJ2-7,-
ASTDQVDSPLH,TRBV2,-,TRBJ1-6,-
ASSISGTSSTGELF,TRBV9,-,TRBJ2-2,TRBD2
ASSQVLVYSGNTIY,TRBV4-1,-,TRBJ1-3,-
ASSLGSNGADAYEQY,TRBV28,-,TRBJ2-7,-
ASKSRDGGSYEQY,TRBV19,-,TRBJ2-7,-